Each of the 13 T cell receptor beta chains below was sequenced from the same sample in a study of blood T cell repertoires in COVID-19 (dated by TCRdb to 2020 to 2022). Libraries were constructed by the immunoSEQ multiplex PCR assay. TCRdb took over this immuneACCESS table, retaining in-frame rearrangements with V and J assigned. Such tables are incomplete; in checked studies, under half of the missing clones stem from an unresolved V gene, and the remainder is unexplained. The table for this sample lists around 180,000 clones; approximately 80% of them were counted only once. Of the sample, roughly 7% is held by the ten largest clones. Sequenced input: peripheral blood. The receptors shown here come from a human donor in a cohort sampled during active COVID-19.

The chain recombines TRBV3-1 (or the pseudogene TRBV3-2) with TRBJ2-7, with D possibly being TRBD1 (5 bases). CDR3 size: 13 residues. Trimming left V 4 bases short and J 6 bases short, with 13 bases between. CDR1 is LGHDT, CDR2 YNNKEL, per germline (reference sequence). In DNA form, the CDR3 reads TGTGCCAGCAGCCCCTACTTCGACAGCGAGCAGTACTTC. Translated: CASSPYFDSEQYF.

The chain recombines TRBV19 with TRBJ2-7, with TRBD1 matching 7 bases. There are 16 residues in the CDR3. Germline V gives CDR1 LNHDA, CDR2 SQIVND (reference sequence). The ends lost 4 bases at V and 2 bases at J; junction bases unmatched: 11. The CDR3 DNA reads TGTGCCAGTAGTAATGCATGGGGGACAGACACCTACGAGCAGTACTTC. Translating gives CASSNAWGTDTYEQYF.

This rearrangement joins TRBV4-1 to TRBJ2-3; 7 bases are a match to TRBD1. Germline V gene data show CDR1 as MGHRA and CDR2 as YSYEKL. This CDR3 contains 18 residues. The V segment lost 4 bases and the J segment 4 bases; nucleotides outside the gene matches: 17. The chain's CDR3 is CASSRVSRGRVGSDTQYF. The CDR3 nucleotides read TGCGCCAGCAGCCGCGTGTCGAGGGGGCGTGTGGGGTCAGATACGCAGTATTTT.

V usage is TRBV2 and J usage is TRBJ1-2; D is ambiguous. The V gene's germline CDR1 is SNHLY and CDR2 FYNNEI. There are 15 residues in the CDR3. Between the trimmed V and J ends, which lost 0 bases and 10 bases, there was a span of 18 bases. The DNA of the CDR3 is TGTGCCAGCAGTGAAGCGCTCGGACTCCCGTCCTTCTACACCTTC. Residues: CASSEALGLPSFYTF.

The chain has TRBV6-5 and TRBJ2-5; the match to TRBD2 covers 10 bases. The junction had 15 bases not matched to a gene; V was cut back by 9 bases and J by 8 bases. Germline CDR1 is MNHEY and CDR2 is SVGAGI. CDR3 size: 15 residues. CDR3 loop: CASSPEGLAGATQYF. The CDR3 DNA sequence: TGTGCCAGTTCTCCCGAGGGGCTAGCGGGGGCTACCCAGTACTTC.

The rearrangement joins TRBV3-1 (or the pseudogene TRBV3-2) to TRBJ2-5; no clear D gene. V lost 4 bases and J lost 0, with 9 bases in between. This CDR3 is built from 14 residues. Per germline, CDR1 LGHDT and CDR2 YNNKEL (reference sequence). CDR3 in amino acids: CASSPPRDQETQYF. The CDR3 nucleotides are TGTGCCAGCAGCCCCCCCCGAGACCAAGAGACCCAGTACTTC.

The chain couples TRBV4-1 to TRBJ1-1; maybe TRBD1 (5 bases). CDR1 is MGHRA and CDR2 is YSYEKL in the germline V gene. The length of the CDR3 is 15 residues. Trimming left V 1 base short and J 5 bases short, with 14 bases between. The CDR3 reads CASSQGMRGGTEAFF. CDR3 nucleotides: TGCGCCAGCAGCCAAGGCATGAGGGGAGGGACTGAAGCTTTCTTT.

The chain couples TRBV5-4 to TRBJ1-2; 7 positions match TRBD1. The trim removed 0 bases at V and 8 bases at J, leaving 13 bases unmatched. Germline CDR1 and CDR2: SGHNT and YYREEE (reference sequence). The CDR3 has 16 amino acids. The CDR3 sequence is CASSLGPRTGISGYTF. The CDR3 DNA sequence: TGTGCCAGCAGCTTGGGCCCCCGGACAGGCATTAGCGGCTACACCTTC.

This clone occurred once. The CDR3: CASSEAWGAGQGSYEQYF. The CDR3 DNA sequence: TGTGCCAGCAGTGAAGCTTGGGGAGCGGGACAGGGGTCCTACGAGCAGTACTTC. The chain carries TRBV6-1 and TRBJ2-7; 10 positions match TRBD1. V lost 0 bases to trimming and J lost 1 base; unmatched junction nucleotides: 9. Germline assignment: CDR1 MNHNS and CDR2 SASEGT. This CDR3 is built from 18 residues.

This sequence joins TRBV28 and TRBJ1-1; D gene uncertain. The CDR3 runs 15 residues. V shed 3 bases and J shed 1 base, with 12 bases lying between them. Germline CDR1 MDHEN, CDR2 SYDVKM. CDR3 coding DNA: TGTGCCAGCAGTTTTCAGGTTATACCGAACACTGAAGCTTTCTTT. Protein product: CASSFQVIPNTEAFF.

This rearrangement joins TRBV2 to TRBJ1-4; tentative D call: TRBD1 (5 bases). CDR3 size: 16 residues. CDR1 SNHLY and CDR2 FYNNEI come from the germline V gene. Trimming took off 8 bases at V and 8 bases at J, with 24 bases between the two ends. This CDR3 is CASHALRQTAGEKLFF. The DNA for the CDR3 is TGTGCCAGCCATGCCCTTCGACAGACGGCCGGAGAAAAACTGTTTTTT.

The chain carries TRBV4-1 and TRBJ1-5, with a possible D match to TRBD1 (6 bases). V was shortened by 1 base and J by 15 bases, with 19 bases between the two germline ends. There are 14 residues in the CDR3. Germline V gene lookup returns CDR1 MGHRA and CDR2 YSYEKL. CDR3 DNA sequence: TGCGCCAGCAGCCAAGTCCTCGGTTCGGGGACATGGCATTTT. Its translation: CASSQVLGSGTWHF.

This chain uses TRBV7-9 with TRBJ2-3, with TRBD2 matching 10 bases. Germline values: CDR1 SEHNR, CDR2 FQNEAQ (reference sequence). CDR3 length equals 14 residues. The junction had 0 bases not matched to a gene; V was cut back by 3 bases and J by 3 bases. CDR3 DNA sequence: TGTGCCAGCAGCTTTAGCGGGGGGACAGATACGCAGTATTTT. As protein: CASSFSGGTDTQYF.